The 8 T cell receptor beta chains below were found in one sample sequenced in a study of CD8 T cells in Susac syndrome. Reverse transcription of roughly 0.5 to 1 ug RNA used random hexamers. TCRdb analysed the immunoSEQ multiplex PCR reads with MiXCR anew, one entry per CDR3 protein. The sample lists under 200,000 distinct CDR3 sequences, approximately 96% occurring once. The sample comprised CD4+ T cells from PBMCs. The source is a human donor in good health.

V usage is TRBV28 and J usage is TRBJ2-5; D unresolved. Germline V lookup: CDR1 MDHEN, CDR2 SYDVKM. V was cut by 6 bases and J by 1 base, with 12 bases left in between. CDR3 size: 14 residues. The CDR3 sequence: CASRSGSAQETQYF. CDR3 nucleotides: TGTGCCAGCAGGTCCGGAAGCGCCCAAGAGACCCAGTACTTC.

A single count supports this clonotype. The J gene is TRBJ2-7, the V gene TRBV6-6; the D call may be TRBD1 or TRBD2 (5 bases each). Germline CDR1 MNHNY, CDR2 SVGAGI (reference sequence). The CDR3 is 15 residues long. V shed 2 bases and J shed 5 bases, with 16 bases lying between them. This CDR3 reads CASSYLSGGSDEQYF. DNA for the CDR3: TGTGCCAGCAGTTACCTCAGTGGGGGATCGGACGAGCAGTACTTC.

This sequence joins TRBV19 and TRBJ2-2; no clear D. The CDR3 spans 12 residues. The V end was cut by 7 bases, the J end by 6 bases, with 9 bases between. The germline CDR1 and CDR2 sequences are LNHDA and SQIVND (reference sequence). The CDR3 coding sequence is TGTGCCAGTAATCCCGTGGCCGGGGAGCTGTTTTTT. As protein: CASNPVAGELFF.

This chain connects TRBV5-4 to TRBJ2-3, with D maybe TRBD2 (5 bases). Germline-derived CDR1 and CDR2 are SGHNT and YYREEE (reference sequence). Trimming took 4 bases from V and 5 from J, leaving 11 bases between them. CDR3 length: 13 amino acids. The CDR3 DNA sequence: TGTGCCAGCAGCCCGTTCCGGGAAGATACGCAGTATTTT. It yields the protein CASSPFREDTQYF.

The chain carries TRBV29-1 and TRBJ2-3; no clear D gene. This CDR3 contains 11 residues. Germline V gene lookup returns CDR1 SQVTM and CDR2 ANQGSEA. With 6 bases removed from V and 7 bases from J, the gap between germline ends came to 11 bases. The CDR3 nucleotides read TGCAGCGTGACCCGTGGTCATACGCAGTATTTT. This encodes CSVTRGHTQYF.

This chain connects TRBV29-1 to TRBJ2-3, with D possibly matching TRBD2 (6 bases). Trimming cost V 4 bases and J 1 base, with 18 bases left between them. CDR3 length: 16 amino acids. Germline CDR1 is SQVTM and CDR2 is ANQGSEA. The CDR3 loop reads CSVGYLGLQGTDTQYF. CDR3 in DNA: TGCAGCGTTGGGTATTTGGGACTTCAGGGCACAGATACGCAGTATTTT.

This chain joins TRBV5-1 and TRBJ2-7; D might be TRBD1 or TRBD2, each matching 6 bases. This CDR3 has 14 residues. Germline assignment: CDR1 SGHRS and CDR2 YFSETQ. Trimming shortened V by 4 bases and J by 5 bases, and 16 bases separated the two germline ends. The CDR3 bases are TGCGCCAGCAGCGGGCGGGACCAGGGGAACGAGCAGTACTTC. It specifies CASSGRDQGNEQYF.

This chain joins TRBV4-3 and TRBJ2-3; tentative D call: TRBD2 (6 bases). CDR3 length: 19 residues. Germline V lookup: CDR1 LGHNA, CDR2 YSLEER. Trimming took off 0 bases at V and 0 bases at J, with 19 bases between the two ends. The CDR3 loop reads CASSQDRALRGTSTDTQYF. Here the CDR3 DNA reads TGCGCCAGCAGCCAAGATCGGGCGTTGCGGGGTACTAGCACAGATACGCAGTATTTT.